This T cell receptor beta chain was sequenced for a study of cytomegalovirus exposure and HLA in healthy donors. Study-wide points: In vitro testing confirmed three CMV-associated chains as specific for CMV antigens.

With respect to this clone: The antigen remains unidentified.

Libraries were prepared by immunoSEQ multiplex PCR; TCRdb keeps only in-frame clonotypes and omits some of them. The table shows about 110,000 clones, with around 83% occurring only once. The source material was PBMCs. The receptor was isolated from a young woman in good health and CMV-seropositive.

The CDR3 nucleotides are TGTGCCAGCAGCTTCCCGGACAGGGGAACCACCTCCGAGCAGTACTTC. As protein: CASSFPDRGTTSEQYF. V usage is TRBV7-9 and J usage is TRBJ2-7, with 9 nucleotides matching TRBD1. Germline CDR1 reads SEHNR; CDR2 reads FQNEAQ (reference sequence). This CDR3 has 16 amino acids. Unmatched junction bases numbered 12, after V lost 3 bases and J lost 6 bases.